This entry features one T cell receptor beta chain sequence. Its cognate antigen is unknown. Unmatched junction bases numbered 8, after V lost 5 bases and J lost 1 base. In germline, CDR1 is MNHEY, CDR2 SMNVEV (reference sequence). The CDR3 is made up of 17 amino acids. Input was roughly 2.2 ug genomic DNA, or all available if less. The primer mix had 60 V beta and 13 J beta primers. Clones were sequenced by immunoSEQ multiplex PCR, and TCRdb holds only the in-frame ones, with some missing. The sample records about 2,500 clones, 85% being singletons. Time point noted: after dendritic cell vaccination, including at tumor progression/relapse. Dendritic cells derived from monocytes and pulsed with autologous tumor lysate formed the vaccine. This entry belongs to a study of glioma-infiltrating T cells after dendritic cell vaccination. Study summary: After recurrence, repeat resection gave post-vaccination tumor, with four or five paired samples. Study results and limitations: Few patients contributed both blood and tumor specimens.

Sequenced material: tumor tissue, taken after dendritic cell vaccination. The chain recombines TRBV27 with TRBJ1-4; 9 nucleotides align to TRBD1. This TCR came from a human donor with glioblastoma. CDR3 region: CASSAGQGIVTNEKLFF. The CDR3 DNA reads TGTGCCAGCAGTGCAGGACAGGGGATCGTAACTAATGAAAAACTGTTTTTT.